The 5 T cell receptor beta chains below were found in one sample sequenced in a study of cytomegalovirus exposure and HLA in healthy donors. PCR was performed using 60 Vbeta and 13 Jbeta primers. Using immunoSEQ multiplex PCR, the repertoire was profiled, and TCRdb retains in-frame clones only, with some absent. The table shows 95,000 to 150,000 clones, with over 80% occurring only once. Sequencing was carried out using PBMCs. The source is a man between 18 and 35 years old in good health and CMV-seropositive.

The J gene is TRBJ1-5, the V gene TRBV6-5; 12 bases are a match to TRBD1. Germline trimming cut 6 bases from V and 6 bases from J; bases unmatched to any gene: 6. The CDR3 extends over 15 amino acids. Germline V gene data show CDR1 as MNHEY and CDR2 as SVGAGI. The CDR3 bases are TGTGCCAGCAGGAGGGACAGGGGGCCCGGTCAGCCCCAGCATTTT. This translates into CASRRDRGPGQPQHF.

This sequence joins TRBV7-2 and TRBJ1-1; no clear D. In germline, CDR1 is SGHTA, CDR2 FQGNSA. V lost 1 base to trimming and J lost 0 bases, with 6 bases between them. The CDR3 length is 14 residues. Here the CDR3 reads CASSLGRMNTEAFF. CDR3 bases: TGTGCCAGCAGCTTAGGGAGGATGAACACTGAAGCTTTCTTT.

The chain joins TRBV19 to TRBJ2-1; 9 nucleotides align to TRBD2. Trimming took 5 bases from V and 4 from J; bases not matched to a gene: 6. CDR3 length: 15 amino acids. Germline CDR1 LNHDA, CDR2 SQIVND (reference sequence). In DNA, the CDR3 is TGTGCCAGTAGTCTCAGCGGGGGGTCGTACAATGAGCAGTTCTTC. Translating it yields CASSLSGGSYNEQFF.

The chain couples TRBV27 to TRBJ2-7, with D tentatively TRBD2 (5 bases). The CDR3 is 15 residues long. V lost 5 bases to trimming and J lost 2 bases, with 16 bases between them. Germline CDR1 and CDR2: MNHEY and SMNVEV (reference sequence). DNA of the CDR3: TGTGCCAGCAGTCTCCGGGGAGACGGACCCTACGAGCAGTACTTC. Translating it yields CASSLRGDGPYEQYF.

This chain links TRBV19 with TRBJ1-1; possible D gene TRBD1, 5 bases. V lost 5 bases and J 3 bases, leaving 10 bases between the germline ends. The CDR3 runs 13 residues. CDR1 and CDR2 (germline): LNHDA, SQIVND (reference sequence). The CDR3 nucleotides are TGTGCCAGTAGTCCGCCCAGGGACACTGAAGCTTTCTTT. Translated, it gives CASSPPRDTEAFF. Using reference TRBV19 and TRBJ1-1 for the parts outside the CDR3, the full variable domain is DGGITQSPKYLFRKEGQNVTLSCEQNLNHDAMYWYRQDPGQGLRLIYYSQIVNDFQKGDIAEGYSVSREKKESFPLTVTSAQKNPTAFYLCASSPPRDTEAFFGQGTRLTVV.